What follows are 8 T cell receptor beta chains derived from one specimen sequenced in a study of response to subunit inactivated influenza vaccine. One entry per CDR3 protein, called by TCRdb with MiXCR from the RT-PCR reads. There are around 710,000 distinct CDR3 sequences in the sample; around 14% occur only once, and less than 9% lies in the top ten. Source: PBMCs from blood, taken about 14 days before vaccination. The receptors here all came from a man aged 45 to 65 who received an inactivated influenza vaccine.

The V call is TRBV12-3 or TRBV12-4, the J call TRBJ1-1; D unclear. This CDR3 contains 13 residues. V dropped 1 base and J dropped 3 bases, with 6 bases sitting between them. This CDR3 is CASSLGHDTEAFF. In nucleotides, the CDR3 is TGTGCCAGCAGTTTAGGGCACGACACTGAAGCTTTCTTT.

CDR3 DNA sequence: TGTGCCAGCAGCCAAGAACCCGAGAGGACAGGGCGCGTGCCCTACGAGCAGTACTTC. Translating gives CASSQEPERTGRVPYEQYF. V gene TRBV4-2 combines with J gene TRBJ2-7, with TRBD1 matching over 8 bases. Germline-derived CDR1 and CDR2 are LGHNA and YNFKEQ. V gave up 0 bases and J gave up 2 bases; unmatched junction bases: 15. The CDR3 contains 19 residues.

In this sample, this clonotype turned up many times. This sequence joins TRBV5-1 and TRBJ2-7; D is perhaps TRBD2 (6 bases). The germline V gene has CDR1 SGHRS and CDR2 YFSETQ. Trimming took 0 bases from V and 5 from J, leaving 18 bases between them. CDR3 size: 16 residues. The CDR3 bases are TGCGCCAGCAGCTTGGTGTTGGGACTTGGGTTCGACGAGCAGTACTTC. Translated: CASSLVLGLGFDEQYF.

This clonotype showed up just a few times. V is TRBV12-3 or TRBV12-4 and J is TRBJ1-2, with D perhaps TRBD1 (6 bases). Trimming pared 5 bases from V and 0 bases from J, leaving 13 bases between. This CDR3 spans 15 amino acids. This chain's CDR3 is CASSIDRTANYGYTF. In DNA form, the CDR3 reads TGTGCCAGCAGTATAGACAGGACTGCTAACTATGGCTACACCTTC.

The chain links TRBV6-1 to TRBJ2-7; 9 bases match TRBD1. The CDR3 runs 13 residues. Germline assignment: CDR1 MNHNS and CDR2 SASEGT. V was pared by 8 bases and J by 4 bases, with 6 bases of the junction left unmatched. The CDR3 sequence is CASFDRGTYEQYF. The CDR3 nucleotides read TGTGCCAGCTTCGACAGGGGGACTTACGAGCAGTACTTC.

This rearrangement joins TRBV10-2 to TRBJ2-5; D is unclear. Germline V gene lookup returns CDR1 WSHSY and CDR2 SAAADI. This CDR3 has 14 amino acids. Trimming shortened V by 3 bases and J by 7 bases, and 15 bases separated the two germline ends. This CDR3 is CASSEASAMGTQYF. The CDR3, as DNA: TGCGCCAGCAGTGAAGCTTCGGCCATGGGGACCCAGTACTTC.

The table lists this clonotype with many counts. The chain has TRBV29-1 and TRBJ1-2, with no clear D. The germline V gene encodes CDR1 SQVTM and CDR2 ANQGSEA. The CDR3 covers 12 residues. V was cut by 3 bases and J by 8 bases, with 13 bases left in between. The CDR3 loop reads CSVDPTLGGYTF. In DNA, the CDR3 is TGCAGCGTTGACCCCACCCTTGGGGGCTACACCTTC. Full variable domain (outside the CDR3, taken from reference TRBV29-1 and TRBJ1-2): SAVISQKPSRDICQRGTSLTIQCQVDSQVTMMFWYRQQPGQSLTLIATANQGSEATYESGFVIDKFPISRPNLTFSTLTVSNMSPEDSSIYLCSVDPTLGGYTFGSGTRLTVV.

This clonotype was counted a few times. The chain carries TRBV20-1 and TRBJ2-1; TRBD2 agrees at 8 bases. Germline CDR1 and CDR2: DFQATT and SNEGSKA (reference sequence). The CDR3 is 14 amino acids. Losses at the gene ends were 4 bases for V and 8 bases for J; bases not matched to a gene: 10. CDR3: CSAKGSLAGHEQFF. The CDR3 region has the DNA TGCAGTGCTAAGGGGAGTTTAGCGGGACATGAGCAGTTCTTC.